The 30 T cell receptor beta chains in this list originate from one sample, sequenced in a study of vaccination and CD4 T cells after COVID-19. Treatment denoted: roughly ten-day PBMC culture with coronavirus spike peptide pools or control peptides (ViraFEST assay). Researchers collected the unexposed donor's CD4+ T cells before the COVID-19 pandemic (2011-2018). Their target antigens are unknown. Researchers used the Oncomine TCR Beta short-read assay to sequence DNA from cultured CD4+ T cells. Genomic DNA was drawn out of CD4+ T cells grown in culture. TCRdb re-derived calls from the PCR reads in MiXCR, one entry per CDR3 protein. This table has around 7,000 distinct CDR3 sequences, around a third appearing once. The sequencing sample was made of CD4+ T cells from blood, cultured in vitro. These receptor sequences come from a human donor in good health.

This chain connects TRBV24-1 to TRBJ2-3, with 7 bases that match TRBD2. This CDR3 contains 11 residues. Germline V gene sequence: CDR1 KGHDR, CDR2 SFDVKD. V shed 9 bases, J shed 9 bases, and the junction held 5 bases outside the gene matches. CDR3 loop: CATEGGGTQYF. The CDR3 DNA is TGTGCCACCGAGGGCGGGGGAACGCAGTATTTT.

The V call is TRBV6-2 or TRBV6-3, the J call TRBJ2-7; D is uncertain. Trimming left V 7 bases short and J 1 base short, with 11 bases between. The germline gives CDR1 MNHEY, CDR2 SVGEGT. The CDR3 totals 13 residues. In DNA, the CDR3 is TGTGCCAGCACCGCCCCCTCTTCCTACGAGCAGTACTTC. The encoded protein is CASTAPSSYEQYF.

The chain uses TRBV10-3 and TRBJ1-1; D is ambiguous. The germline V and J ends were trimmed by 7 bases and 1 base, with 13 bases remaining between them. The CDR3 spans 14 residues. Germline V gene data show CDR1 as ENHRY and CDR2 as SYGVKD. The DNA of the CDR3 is TGTGCCATCAATGGAGCACCCGAGAACACTGAAGCTTTCTTT. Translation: CAINGAPENTEAFF.

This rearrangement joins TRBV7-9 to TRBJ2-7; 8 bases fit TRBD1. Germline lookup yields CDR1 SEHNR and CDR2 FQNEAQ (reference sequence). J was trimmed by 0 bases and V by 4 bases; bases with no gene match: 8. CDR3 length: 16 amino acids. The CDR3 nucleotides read TGTGCCAGCAGCTCACCCCGGACAGGGTTCTCCTACGAGCAGTACTTC. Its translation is CASSSPRTGFSYEQYF. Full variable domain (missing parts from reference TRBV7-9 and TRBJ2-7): DTGVSQNPRHKITKRGQNVTFRCDPISEHNRLYWYRQTLGQGPEFLTYFQNEAQLEKSRLLSDRFSAERPKGSFSTLEIQRTEQGDSAMYLCASSSPRTGFSYEQYFGPGTRLTVT.

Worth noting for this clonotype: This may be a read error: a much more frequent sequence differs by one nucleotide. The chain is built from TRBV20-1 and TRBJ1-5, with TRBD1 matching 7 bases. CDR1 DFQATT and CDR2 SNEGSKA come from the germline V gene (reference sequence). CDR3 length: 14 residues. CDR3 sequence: CGARGGQANQPQHF. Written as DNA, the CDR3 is TGCGGTGCTAGAGGGGGCCAGGCAAATCAGCCCCAGCATTTT.

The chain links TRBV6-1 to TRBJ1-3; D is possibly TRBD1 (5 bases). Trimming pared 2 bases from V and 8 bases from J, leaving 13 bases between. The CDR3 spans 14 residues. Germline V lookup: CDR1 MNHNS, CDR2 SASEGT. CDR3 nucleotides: TGTGCCAGCAGTGAACAGACCGGGGCCGACACCATATATTTT. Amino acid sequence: CASSEQTGADTIYF.

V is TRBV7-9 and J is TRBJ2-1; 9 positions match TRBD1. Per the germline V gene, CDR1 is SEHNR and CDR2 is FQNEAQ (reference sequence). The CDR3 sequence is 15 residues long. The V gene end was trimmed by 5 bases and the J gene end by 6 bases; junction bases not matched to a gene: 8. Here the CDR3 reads CASSRGDRASNEQFF. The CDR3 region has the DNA TGTGCCAGCAGCCGAGGGGACAGGGCCTCCAATGAGCAGTTCTTC.

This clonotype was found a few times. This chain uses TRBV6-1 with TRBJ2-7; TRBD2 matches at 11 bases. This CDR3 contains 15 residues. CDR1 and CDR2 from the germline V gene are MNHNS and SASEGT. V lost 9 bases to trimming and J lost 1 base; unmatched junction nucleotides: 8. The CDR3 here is CASKNGLAGSYEQYF. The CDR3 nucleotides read TGTGCCAGTAAGAACGGACTAGCGGGTTCCTACGAGCAGTACTTC.

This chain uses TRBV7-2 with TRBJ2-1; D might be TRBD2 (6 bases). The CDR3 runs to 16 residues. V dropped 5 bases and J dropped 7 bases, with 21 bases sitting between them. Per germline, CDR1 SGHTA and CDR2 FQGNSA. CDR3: CASSRTPPGGWNEQFF. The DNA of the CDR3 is TGTGCCAGCAGCAGAACTCCCCCCGGGGGATGGAATGAGCAGTTCTTC.

The CDR3 nucleotides are TGTGCCAGCAGTTTTCAAGACCGGACTGAAGCTTTCTTT. The encoded protein is CASSFQDRTEAFF. The chain is built from TRBV27 and TRBJ1-1; unclear D gene. The CDR3 has 13 amino acids. The V end lost 3 bases, the J end lost 5 bases, and 10 bases lay between the germline ends. Germline CDR1 and CDR2: MNHEY and SMNVEV (reference sequence).

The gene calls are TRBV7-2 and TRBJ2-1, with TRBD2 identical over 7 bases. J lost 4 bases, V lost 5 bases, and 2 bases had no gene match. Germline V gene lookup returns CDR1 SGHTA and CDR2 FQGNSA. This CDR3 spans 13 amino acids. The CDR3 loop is CASSRGGYNEQFF. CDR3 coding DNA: TGTGCCAGCAGCCGCGGGGGATACAATGAGCAGTTCTTC.

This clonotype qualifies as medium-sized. The CDR3 DNA follows: TGTGCCAGCAGTCCCCAGGGTTATGGCTACACCTTC. Translated, it gives CASSPQGYGYTF. The J gene is TRBJ1-2, the V gene TRBV27, with D possibly being TRBD1 (5 bases). The ends were cut back, 5 bases at V and 5 bases at J, with 9 bases in the middle. CDR3 length equals 12 residues. Germline V gene data show CDR1 as MNHEY and CDR2 as SMNVEV (reference sequence).

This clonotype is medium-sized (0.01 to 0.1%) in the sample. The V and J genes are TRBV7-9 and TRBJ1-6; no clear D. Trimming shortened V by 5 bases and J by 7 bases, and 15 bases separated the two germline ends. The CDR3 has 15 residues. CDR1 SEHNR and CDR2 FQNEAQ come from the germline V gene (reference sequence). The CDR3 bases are TGTGCCAGCAGCCCCCGTGGCGAAGGGAATTCACCCCTCCACTTT. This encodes CASSPRGEGNSPLHF.

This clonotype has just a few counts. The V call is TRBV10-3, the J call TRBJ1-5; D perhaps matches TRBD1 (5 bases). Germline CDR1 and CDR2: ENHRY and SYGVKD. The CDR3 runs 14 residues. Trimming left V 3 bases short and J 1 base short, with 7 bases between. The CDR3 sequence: CAISEEGSNQPQHF. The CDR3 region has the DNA TGTGCCATCAGTGAAGAGGGGAGCAATCAGCCCCAGCATTTT.

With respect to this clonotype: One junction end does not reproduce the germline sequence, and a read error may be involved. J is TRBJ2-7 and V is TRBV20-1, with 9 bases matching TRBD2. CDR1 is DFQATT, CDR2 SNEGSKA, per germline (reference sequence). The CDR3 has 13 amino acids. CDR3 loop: CGASSGSRYEQYF. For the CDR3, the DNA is TGCGGTGCCAGTAGCGGGAGCCGATACGAGCAGTACTTC.

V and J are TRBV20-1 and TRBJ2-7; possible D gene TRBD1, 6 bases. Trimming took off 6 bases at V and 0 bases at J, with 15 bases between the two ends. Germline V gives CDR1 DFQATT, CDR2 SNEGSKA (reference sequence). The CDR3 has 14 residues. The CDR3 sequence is CSAPQGYGSYEQYF. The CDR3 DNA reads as TGCAGTGCGCCACAGGGATACGGCTCCTACGAGCAGTACTTC.

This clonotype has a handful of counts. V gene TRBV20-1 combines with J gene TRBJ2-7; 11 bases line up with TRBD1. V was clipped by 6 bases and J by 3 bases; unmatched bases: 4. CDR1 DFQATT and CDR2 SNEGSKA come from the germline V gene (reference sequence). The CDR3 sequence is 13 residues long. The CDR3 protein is CSAPGTGGYEQYF. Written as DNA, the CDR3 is TGCAGTGCCCCCGGGACAGGGGGCTACGAGCAGTACTTC.

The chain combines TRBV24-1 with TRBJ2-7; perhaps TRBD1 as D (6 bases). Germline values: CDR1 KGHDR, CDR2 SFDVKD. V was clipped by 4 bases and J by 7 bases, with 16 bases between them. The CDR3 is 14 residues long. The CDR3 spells CATSEAGAAGEQYF. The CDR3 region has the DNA TGTGCCACCAGTGAAGCAGGGGCGGCAGGAGAGCAGTACTTC.

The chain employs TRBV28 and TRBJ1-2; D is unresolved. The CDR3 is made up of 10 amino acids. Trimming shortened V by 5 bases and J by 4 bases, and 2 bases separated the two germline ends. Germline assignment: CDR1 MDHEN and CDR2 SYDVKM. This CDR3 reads CASSRYGYTF. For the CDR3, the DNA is TGTGCCAGCAGTCGCTATGGCTACACCTTC.

The CDR3 DNA follows: TGTGCCAGCAGCCAGGGACGGGCCACTGAAGCTTTCTTT. This encodes CASSQGRATEAFF. The chain joins TRBV7-2 to TRBJ1-1, with a possible D match to TRBD1 (5 bases). The germline V gene encodes CDR1 SGHTA and CDR2 FQGNSA. The CDR3 contains 13 residues. V was clipped by 5 bases and J by 4 bases, with 11 bases between them.

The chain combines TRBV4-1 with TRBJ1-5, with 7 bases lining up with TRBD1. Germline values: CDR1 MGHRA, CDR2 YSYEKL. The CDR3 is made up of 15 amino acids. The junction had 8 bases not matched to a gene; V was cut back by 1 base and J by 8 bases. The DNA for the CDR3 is TGCGCCAGCAGCCAAGGATCGGCAGGGGGAAAGCCCCAGCATTTT. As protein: CASSQGSAGGKPQHF.

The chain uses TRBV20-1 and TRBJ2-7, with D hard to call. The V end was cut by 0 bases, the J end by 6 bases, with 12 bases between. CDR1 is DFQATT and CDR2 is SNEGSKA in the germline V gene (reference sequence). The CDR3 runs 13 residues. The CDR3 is CSARDPGRGEQYF. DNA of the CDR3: TGCAGTGCTAGAGATCCCGGCCGAGGCGAGCAGTACTTC.

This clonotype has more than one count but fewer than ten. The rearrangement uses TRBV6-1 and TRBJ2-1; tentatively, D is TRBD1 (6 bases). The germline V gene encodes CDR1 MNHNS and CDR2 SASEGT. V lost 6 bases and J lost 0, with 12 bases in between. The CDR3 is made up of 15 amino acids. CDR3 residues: CASRMDSGSYNEQFF. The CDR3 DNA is TGTGCCAGCAGAATGGACAGCGGCTCCTACAATGAGCAGTTCTTC.

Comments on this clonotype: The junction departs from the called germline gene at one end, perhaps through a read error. CDR3 protein: CTSSLRVPTNYGYTF. The CDR3 bases are TGTACCAGCAGTCTCAGGGTCCCAACTAACTATGGCTACACCTTC. The chain carries TRBV27 and TRBJ1-2, with D possibly being TRBD1 (5 bases). Germline V gene lookup returns CDR1 MNHEY and CDR2 SMNVEV (reference sequence). The CDR3 contains 15 residues.

CDR3 DNA sequence: TGTGCCAGCAGCCTGCGAGGGCAAGGCTACACCTTC. This gives the protein CASSLRGQGYTF. V usage is TRBV5-6 and J usage is TRBJ1-2; D remains unclear. The germline CDR1 and CDR2 sequences are SGHDT and YYEEEE. Between the trimmed V and J ends, which lost 4 bases and 8 bases, there was a span of 12 bases. This CDR3 contains 12 residues.

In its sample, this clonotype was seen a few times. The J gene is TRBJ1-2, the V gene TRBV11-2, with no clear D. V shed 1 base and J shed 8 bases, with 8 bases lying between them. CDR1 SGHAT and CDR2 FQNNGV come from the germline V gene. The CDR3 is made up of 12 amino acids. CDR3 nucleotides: TGTGCCAGCAGCTTAGGAGGGAGCGGCTACACCTTC. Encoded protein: CASSLGGSGYTF.

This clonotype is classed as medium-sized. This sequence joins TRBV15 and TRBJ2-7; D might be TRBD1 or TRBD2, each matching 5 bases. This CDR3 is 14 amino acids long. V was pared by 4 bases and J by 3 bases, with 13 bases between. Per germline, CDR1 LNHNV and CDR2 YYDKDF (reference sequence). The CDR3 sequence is CATSIGTGDYEQYF. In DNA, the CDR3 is TGTGCCACCAGCATCGGGACGGGCGACTACGAGCAGTACTTC.

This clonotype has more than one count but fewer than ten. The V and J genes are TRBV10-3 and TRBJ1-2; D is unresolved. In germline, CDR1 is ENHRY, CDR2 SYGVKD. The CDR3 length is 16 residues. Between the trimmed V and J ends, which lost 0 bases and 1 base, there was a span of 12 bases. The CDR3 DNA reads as TGTGCCATCAGTGAGTCCAGCGGGTGGGTTAACTATGGCTACACCTTC. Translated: CAISESSGWVNYGYTF.

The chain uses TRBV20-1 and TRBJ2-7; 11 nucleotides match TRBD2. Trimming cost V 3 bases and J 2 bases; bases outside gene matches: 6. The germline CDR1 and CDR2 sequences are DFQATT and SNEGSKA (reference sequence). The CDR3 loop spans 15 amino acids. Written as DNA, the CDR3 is TGCAGTGCTAGTCTGGCGGGACTAGCGGCCTACGAGCAGTACTTC. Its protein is CSASLAGLAAYEQYF.

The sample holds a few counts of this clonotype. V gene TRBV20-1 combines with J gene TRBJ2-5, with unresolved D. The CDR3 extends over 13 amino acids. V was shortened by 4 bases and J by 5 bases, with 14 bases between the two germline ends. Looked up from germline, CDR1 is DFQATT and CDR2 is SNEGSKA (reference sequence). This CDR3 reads CSATLPRKETQYF. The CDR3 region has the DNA TGCAGTGCTACCCTACCGAGAAAGGAGACCCAGTACTTC.